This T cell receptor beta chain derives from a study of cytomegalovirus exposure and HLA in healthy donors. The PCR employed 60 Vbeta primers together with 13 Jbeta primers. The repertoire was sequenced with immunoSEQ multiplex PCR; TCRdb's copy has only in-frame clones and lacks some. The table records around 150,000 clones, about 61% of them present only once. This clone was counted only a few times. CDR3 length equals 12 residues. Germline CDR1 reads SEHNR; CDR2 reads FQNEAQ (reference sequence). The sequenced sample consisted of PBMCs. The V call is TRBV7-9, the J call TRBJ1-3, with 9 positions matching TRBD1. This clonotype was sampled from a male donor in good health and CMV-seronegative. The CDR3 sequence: CVGTGIGNTIYF. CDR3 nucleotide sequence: TGTGTAGGGACAGGGATTGGAAACACCATATATTTT.